This T cell receptor (beta chain) was identified in a study of shared clonotypes between healthy human individuals. The CDR3 totals 14 residues. Per the germline V gene, CDR1 is GTSNPN and CDR2 is SVGIG (reference sequence). V was pared by 0 bases and J by 5 bases, with 11 bases between. Data came from immunoSEQ multiplex PCR; TCRdb stores just in-frame clones and leaves some out. The table lists a few million clones, 85% to 95% of them singletons, with 0.35% to 0.45% in the top ten. Input material: naive CD4+ T cells from PBMCs. As to subset: CD45RA+ positively selected. The receptor comes from a young man in good health. Some clones in this sample may be carry-over from other donors' samples. This chain joins TRBV30 and TRBJ2-1, with D hard to call. In DNA form, the CDR3 reads TGTGCCTGGAGTGTACCACGTGGAGACAATGAGCAGTTCTTC. This encodes CAWSVPRGDNEQFF.